This is a list of T cell receptor beta chains from one sample in a study of shared clonotypes between healthy human individuals. TCRdb's copy holds only in-frame clones and misses some; the assay was immunoSEQ multiplex PCR. Seen here are about 1.5 million clones, around 97% observed once, and the top ten hold 0.95% to 1.5%. Sequenced sample: naive CD4+ T cells sorted from blood. The receptors were sampled from a man aged 25 to 40 in good health. Both conserved end residues are part of each CDR3. A D gene is named only where the DNA matches it firmly. Not all rows give a size; the values are once, few, many and, for expanded clones, a class.

>-|TRBJ2-5|TRBV29-1|TRBD1
CSVDPGGRVETQYF
TGCAGCGTTGACCCAGGGGGCAGGGTAGAGACCCAGTACTTC
>-|TRBJ2-5|TRBV14|-
CASSPAPIVYQETQYF
TGTGCCAGCAGCCCCGCCCCGATAGTGTACCAAGAGACCCAGTACTTC
>-|TRBJ2-3|TRBV4-3|TRBD2
CASSQPTSGRLDTQYF
TGCGCCAGCAGCCAACCGACTAGCGGGAGATTAGATACGCAGTATTTT
>-|TRBJ1-2|TRBV11-3|TRBD1
CASSQTGGRGYTF
TGTGCCAGCAGCCAGACAGGGGGCCGTGGCTACACCTTC
>-|TRBJ2-7|TRBV10-3|TRBD2
CAISLLAGEGEQYF
TGTGCCATCAGCTTACTAGCGGGAGAAGGCGAGCAGTACTTC
>-|TRBJ1-1|TRBV11-2|-
CASSRSIGGWTEAFF
TGTGCCAGCAGCAGAAGTATTGGGGGGTGGACTGAAGCTTTCTTT
>-|TRBJ2-1|TRBV5-1|-
CASSPQLEEQFF
TGCGCCAGCAGCCCGCAGCTGGAGGAGCAGTTCTTC
>once|TRBJ2-5|TRBV5-4|-
CASTSDRETQYF
TGTGCCAGCACCTCAGATCGCGAGACCCAGTACTTC
>-|TRBJ1-3|TRBV6-4|-
CASSRTGTPGNTIYF
TGTGCCAGCAGTAGAACCGGGACTCCCGGAAACACCATATATTTT
>-|TRBJ1-2|TRBV10-3|-
CAISEQGEAAGYTF
TGTGCCATCAGTGAGCAAGGAGAAGCAGCTGGCTACACCTTC
>-|TRBJ1-5|TRBV25-1|-
CASSDLRSNQPQHF
TGTGCCAGCAGTGACCTTCGGAGCAATCAGCCCCAGCATTTT
>-|TRBJ1-2|TRBV11-2|-
CASSLAIDPYGYTF
TGTGCCAGCAGCTTAGCCATAGACCCCTATGGCTACACCTTC
>many|TRBJ2-7|TRBV9|-
CASSVGAEPYEQYF
TGTGCCAGCAGCGTAGGAGCGGAGCCTTACGAGCAGTACTTC
>-|TRBJ2-5|TRBV19|-
CASSVTLQETQYF
TGTGCCAGTAGTGTGACTCTCCAAGAGACCCAGTACTTC
>-|TRBJ2-2|TRBV28|-
CATLTELNTGELFF
TGTGCCACCCTGACAGAGTTGAACACCGGGGAGCTGTTTTTT
>-|TRBJ1-5|TRBV29-1|-
CSVGEGGNQPQHF
TGCAGCGTTGGCGAAGGGGGCAATCAGCCCCAGCATTTT
>-|TRBJ2-5|TRBV7-6|-
CASSSAGETQYF
TGTGCCAGCAGCTCCGCCGGGGAGACCCAGTACTTC
>-|TRBJ1-2|TRBV5-4|-
CASSLLGGAVTYGYTF
TGTGCCAGCAGCTTGTTAGGGGGGGCAGTGACGTATGGCTACACCTTC
>-|TRBJ1-1|TRBV7-8|-
CASSSTEGWDTEAFF
TGTGCCAGCAGCTCGACAGAGGGGTGGGACACTGAAGCTTTCTTT
>-|TRBJ2-3|TRBV7-9|-
CASSFSRVTDTQYF
TGTGCCAGCAGCTTTAGCAGGGTAACAGATACGCAGTATTTT
>-|TRBJ2-7|TRBV4-3|-
CASSQERGTPTYEQYF
TGCGCCAGCAGCCAAGAGAGAGGGACTCCGACCTACGAGCAGTACTTC
>-|TRBJ1-2|TRBV19|-
CASSIDYSRSYGYTF
TGTGCCAGTAGTATAGATTACAGTCGGTCCTATGGCTACACCTTC
>-|TRBJ2-1|TRBV9|TRBD2
CASSERGGSYNEQFF
TGTGCCAGCAGCGAGCGGGGTGGCTCCTACAATGAGCAGTTCTTC
>-|TRBJ1-1|TRBV10-1|-
CASSESPRARRVEAFF
TGCGCCAGCAGTGAGTCCCCGAGGGCTAGAAGGGTTGAAGCTTTCTTT
>-|TRBJ2-7|TRBV9|-
CASSVGQGGEQYF
TGTGCCAGCAGCGTAGGCCAGGGCGGCGAGCAGTACTTC
>-|TRBJ2-1|TRBV7-9|-
CASSIRASYNEQFF
TGTGCCAGCAGCATAAGGGCTAGTTACAATGAGCAGTTCTTC